This passage covers 22 T cell receptor beta chains from one sample sequenced in a study of T cell repertoires in cytomegalovirus infection. TCRdb re-called the reads through MiXCR, storing one row per CDR3 protein. The sample records about 320,000 distinct CDR3 sequences, 9.5% being singletons. Specimen: PBMCs. The receptors were gathered from a human donor in good health (CMV status not recorded). Some clones in this sample may be carry-over from other donors' samples.

This clonotype was observed at least ten times. V gene TRBV7-2 combines with J gene TRBJ2-5, with 7 bases that match TRBD2. V gave up 5 bases and J gave up 5 bases; unmatched junction bases: 11. This CDR3 comprises 15 residues. Per germline, CDR1 SGHTA and CDR2 FQGNSA. The CDR3 DNA reads TGTGCCAGCAGCCGGGGGGTAGGAGAGGGGGAGACCCAGTACTTC. It encodes CASSRGVGEGETQYF. The full variable domain, its missing parts supplied by reference TRBV7-2 and TRBJ2-5, is GAGVSQSPSNKVTEKGKDVELRCDPISGHTALYWYRQSLGQGLEFLIYFQGNSAPDKSGLPSDRFSAERTGGSVSTLTIQRTQQEDSAVYLCASSRGVGEGETQYFGPGTRLLVL.

This clonotype was seen a few times. The rearrangement uses TRBV5-6 and TRBJ2-3, with TRBD2 matching over 7 bases. Germline V gene lookup returns CDR1 SGHDT and CDR2 YYEEEE. The CDR3 is made up of 15 amino acids. With 0 bases clipped from V and 2 bases from J, the junction kept 3 bases outside the gene matches. Here the CDR3 reads CASSLDREATDTQYF. The CDR3 DNA reads TGTGCCAGCAGCTTGGATCGGGAGGCCACAGATACGCAGTATTTT.

This clonotype has more than one count but fewer than ten. The CDR3 reads CASSHVSGANTEAFF. CDR3 in DNA: TGTGCCAGCAGCCACGTTTCGGGGGCGAACACTGAAGCTTTCTTT. This chain uses TRBV7-9 with TRBJ1-1; a weak D match, TRBD1 (6 bases). There are 15 residues in the CDR3. Germline CDR1 SEHNR, CDR2 FQNEAQ (reference sequence). With 5 bases removed from V and 1 base from J, the gap between germline ends came to 14 bases.

This clonotype was found many times. This sequence joins TRBV7-2 and TRBJ2-2; maybe TRBD2 (7 bases). Germline V gene lookup returns CDR1 SGHTA and CDR2 FQGNSA. The CDR3 spans 15 residues. Trimming cost V 3 bases and J 9 bases, with 17 bases left between them. CDR3: CASSFEAAGARELFF. The CDR3 DNA reads TGTGCCAGCAGCTTCGAAGCGGCGGGGGCGCGGGAGCTGTTTTTT. The entire variable domain, with the rest obtained from reference TRBV7-2 and TRBJ2-2, is as follows: GAGVSQSPSNKVTEKGKDVELRCDPISGHTALYWYRQSLGQGLEFLIYFQGNSAPDKSGLPSDRFSAERTGGSVSTLTIQRTQQEDSAVYLCASSFEAAGARELFFGEGSRLTVL.

Written as DNA, the CDR3 is TGTGCCAGCAGTCTAGAGGGGGCTGACTATGGCTACACCTTC. It translates to CASSLEGADYGYTF. This chain links TRBV28 with TRBJ1-2; 7 nucleotides match TRBD1. Germline V gene sequence: CDR1 MDHEN, CDR2 SYDVKM. The CDR3 has 14 residues. Trimming cost V 5 bases and J 3 bases; bases outside gene matches: 6.

Many counts were recorded for this clonotype. The J gene is TRBJ1-1, the V gene TRBV7-2, with TRBD1 as a possible D gene (5 bases). Germline V gives CDR1 SGHTA, CDR2 FQGNSA. Trimming shortened V by 3 bases and J by 2 bases, and 10 bases separated the two germline ends. The CDR3 is 14 residues long. The CDR3 region is CASSFMQGNTEAFF. CDR3 bases: TGTGCCAGCAGCTTTATGCAGGGAAACACTGAAGCTTTCTTT. The entire variable domain, with the rest obtained from reference TRBV7-2 and TRBJ1-1, is as follows: GAGVSQSPSNKVTEKGKDVELRCDPISGHTALYWYRQSLGQGLEFLIYFQGNSAPDKSGLPSDRFSAERTGGSVSTLTIQRTQQEDSAVYLCASSFMQGNTEAFFGQGTRLTVV.

This clonotype showed up many times. The rearrangement joins TRBV7-2 to TRBJ2-5; 14 bases are shared with TRBD2. This CDR3 spans 16 amino acids. V lost 3 bases and J lost 5; bases outside the gene matches: 5. From germline, CDR1 is SGHTA and CDR2 FQGNSA. CDR3: CASSLTSGGAGETQYF. The CDR3 coding sequence is TGTGCCAGCAGCTTGACTAGCGGGGGGGCTGGGGAGACCCAGTACTTC.

There are a few counts of this clonotype. This chain joins TRBV18 and TRBJ2-7, with D uncertain. The CDR3 is 13 residues long. The V gene lost 2 bases and the J gene lost 5 bases, with 10 bases spanning the gap. Germline lookup yields CDR1 KGHSH and CDR2 LQKENI. Here the CDR3 reads CASSPGLGNEQYF. The DNA for the CDR3 is TGTGCCAGCTCACCAGGGCTCGGAAACGAGCAGTACTTC.

This clonotype turned up a few times. V is TRBV12-3 or TRBV12-4 and J is TRBJ2-3, with 8 positions matching TRBD1. With 6 bases clipped from V and 3 bases from J, the junction kept 5 bases outside the gene matches. This CDR3 is 14 amino acids long. CDR3 region: CASRQGAGTDTQYF. CDR3 sequence (DNA): TGTGCCAGCAGGCAGGGGGCTGGGACAGATACGCAGTATTTT.

This clonotype was seen ten or more times. This chain uses TRBV4-3 with TRBJ2-7, with no clear D. Deletions cut 0 bases from V and 3 bases from J, with 6 bases between. Germline-derived CDR1 and CDR2 are LGHNA and YSLEER. The CDR3 spans 13 residues. The CDR3 DNA is TGCGCCAGCAGCCAAGACTTAGGCTACGAGCAGTACTTC. Protein sequence: CASSQDLGYEQYF.

This clonotype showed up just a few times. The V gene is TRBV20-1, the J gene TRBJ1-2; D call uncertain. From germline, CDR1 is DFQATT and CDR2 SNEGSKA (reference sequence). The ends were cut back, 6 bases at V and 10 bases at J, with 15 bases in the middle. The length of the CDR3 is 11 residues. In nucleotides, the CDR3 is TGCAGTGCCTGGGCACCTCCTGCCTACACCTTC. Its translation: CSAWAPPAYTF.

This clonotype was seen ten or more times. V gene TRBV7-9 combines with J gene TRBJ2-7; D is tentatively TRBD1 or TRBD2 (5 bases each). The CDR3 loop spans 16 amino acids. From germline, CDR1 is SEHNR and CDR2 FQNEAQ (reference sequence). V dropped 0 bases and J dropped 6 bases, with 18 bases sitting between them. CDR3 sequence (DNA): TGTGCCAGCAGCTTAGCCCTAGCTGGACAAGCTGGCGAGCAGTACTTC. Protein sequence: CASSLALAGQAGEQYF.

In DNA form, the CDR3 reads TGCAGTGGAAGGCAGGGGGGAATACTTTCCGAGCAGTACTTC. It translates to CSGRQGGILSEQYF. The chain links TRBV20-1 to TRBJ2-7; D perhaps matches TRBD1 (7 bases). Per the germline V gene, CDR1 is DFQATT and CDR2 is SNEGSKA (reference sequence). CDR3 size: 14 residues. The V end lost 7 bases, the J end lost 6 bases, and 22 bases lay between the germline ends.

The CDR3 coding sequence is TGTGCCAGCAGTTTCGCAGGGGGATACACAGATACGCAGTATTTT. This translates into CASSFAGGYTDTQYF. This chain joins TRBV28 and TRBJ2-3, with 7 bases fitting TRBD1. The CDR3 is 15 residues long. The germline V gene has CDR1 MDHEN and CDR2 SYDVKM. V was pared by 3 bases and J by 2 bases, with 5 bases of the junction left unmatched.

The V and J genes are TRBV12-5 and TRBJ2-7; D is unresolved. Germline assignment: CDR1 LGHNT and CDR2 FRNRAP. This CDR3 is built from 11 residues. V dropped 6 bases and J dropped 3 bases, with 6 bases sitting between them. In DNA, the CDR3 is TGTGCTAGTGGGACAAGCTACGAGCAGTACTTC. Its protein product is CASGTSYEQYF.

This clonotype was observed many times. This chain connects TRBV20-1 to TRBJ2-3; 8 positions agree with TRBD2. The CDR3 contains 12 residues. Germline V gives CDR1 DFQATT, CDR2 SNEGSKA (reference sequence). Trimming removed 4 bases from V and 6 bases from J; junction bases left unmatched: 3. The CDR3 nucleotides read TGCAGTGCTACAGCGGGAGCTGATACGCAGTATTTT. Residues: CSATAGADTQYF.

This clonotype showed up many times. The rearrangement joins TRBV7-8 to TRBJ1-1; 8 bases are a match to TRBD1. This CDR3 spans 12 amino acids. Looked up from germline, CDR1 is SGHVS and CDR2 is FQNEAQ. J was trimmed by 7 bases and V by 5 bases; bases with no gene match: 3. The CDR3 is CASSPGGGEAFF. The DNA for the CDR3 is TGTGCCAGCAGCCCAGGGGGCGGTGAAGCTTTCTTT.

This chain links TRBV25-1 with TRBJ2-1, with D tentatively TRBD1 (6 bases). Trimming shortened V by 3 bases and J by 5 bases, and 11 bases separated the two germline ends. The germline V gene has CDR1 MGHDK and CDR2 SYGVNS. This CDR3 contains 14 residues. The CDR3, as DNA: TGTGCCAGCAGTGACAGGGGAAGTGACAATGAGCAGTTCTTC. Amino acids: CASSDRGSDNEQFF.

The rearrangement links TRBV6-8 to TRBJ2-7, with 13 bases lining up with TRBD2. Germline V gives CDR1 MNHGY, CDR2 SAAAGT. The V gene end was trimmed by 6 bases and the J gene end by 3 bases; junction bases not matched to a gene: 8. This CDR3 has 16 amino acids. The DNA for the CDR3 is TGTGCCAGCAGCCTCGGGACTAGCGGGGCCCACTACGAGCAGTACTTC. Its protein product is CASSLGTSGAHYEQYF.

This clonotype was counted many times. The CDR3 DNA sequence: TGTGCCAGCAGAGGCGGGAGGAGGGCCGGGGAGCTGTTTTTT. Encoded protein: CASRGGRRAGELFF. V and J are TRBV7-3 and TRBJ2-2; 8 nucleotides line up with TRBD2. The junction had 6 bases not matched to a gene; V was cut back by 6 bases and J by 6 bases. Germline values: CDR1 SGHTA, CDR2 FQGTGA. The CDR3 runs 14 residues. Supplemented by reference TRBV7-3 and TRBJ2-2, the full variable domain reads GAGVSQTPSNKVTEKGKYVELRCDPISGHTALYWYRQSLGQGPEFLIYFQGTGAADDSGLPNDRFFAVRPEGSVSTLKIQRTERGDSAVYLCASRGGRRAGELFFGEGSRLTVL.

This chain joins TRBV11-2 and TRBJ2-3; maybe TRBD1 (5 bases). The V and J ends lost 1 base and 3 bases respectively, with 11 bases between them. The germline V gene encodes CDR1 SGHAT and CDR2 FQNNGV. This CDR3 has 15 residues. This chain's CDR3 is CASSLVRKGTDTQYF. The CDR3 coding sequence is TGTGCCAGCAGCTTAGTCCGGAAGGGGACAGATACGCAGTATTTT.

In its sample, this clonotype was seen many times. V and J are TRBV12-3 or TRBV12-4 and TRBJ1-6; possibly TRBD1 for D (6 bases). The CDR3 has 16 amino acids. Trimming pared 5 bases from V and 9 bases from J, leaving 20 bases between. This CDR3 reads CASSPGGEFPSSPLHF. The CDR3 region has the DNA TGTGCCAGCAGTCCCGGGGGCGAATTTCCTTCTTCACCCCTCCACTTT.